A selection of T cell receptor beta chains follows, all from one sample in a study of technical replicates of blood from a handful of donors. TCRdb's table, derived via immunoSEQ multiplex PCR, lists solely in-frame clones and lacks some. The top ten hold over 4% of the sample, which has about 59,000 clones, roughly 93% seen once. Sequenced: PBMCs. The receptors originated from a human donor in good health. Some clones in this sample may be carry-over from other donors' samples. The CDR3 runs from the conserved cysteine through the conserved F or W. D genes are given only for firm matches. Expanded clones are given a class, and other clones once, few, many or no size at all.

clone size	J gene	D gene	V gene	CDR3 DNA	CDR3 protein
NA	TRBJ2-7	NA	TRBV5-1	TGCGCCAGCACCCCGGGGGTGGGGATAGACAAGCAGTACTTC	CASTPGVGIDKQYF
NA	TRBJ2-5	TRBD2	TRBV11-1	TGTGCCAGCAGCTTAAGGGAGGGGACGGGTGAGACCCAGTACTTC	CASSLREGTGETQYF
NA	TRBJ2-5	NA	TRBV27	TGTGCCAGCAGTTTATCGCGGGGAGAGACCCAGTACTTC	CASSLSRGETQYF
NA	TRBJ2-4	TRBD2	TRBV7-2	TGTGCCAGCAGCCCCGGGACTAGCAATAGCATTCAGTACTTC	CASSPGTSNSIQYF
NA	TRBJ2-7	TRBD2	TRBV2	TGTGCCAGCAGTCTAGACCTAGCGGGACTTCTCTCCTACGAGCAGTACTTC	CASSLDLAGLLSYEQYF
NA	TRBJ1-2	NA	TRBV10-3	TGTGCCATCAGTGAGCCAGGGTACAGGTTTGCCTATGGCTACACCTTC	CAISEPGYRFAYGYTF
NA	TRBJ1-2	NA	TRBV6-5	TGTGCCAGCGCCCCCCCTCAGGGCTATGGCTACACCTTC	CASAPPQGYGYTF
few	TRBJ2-2	TRBD1	TRBV30	TGTGCCTGGAGGGGACAGGGGGCAGACACCGGGGAGCTGTTTTTT	CAWRGQGADTGELFF
NA	TRBJ2-1	TRBD2	TRBV5-1	TGCGCCAGCAGCACTAGCGGACGGTCGGATGAGCAGTTCTTC	CASSTSGRSDEQFF
NA	TRBJ1-4	TRBD1	TRBV25-1	TGTGCCAGCAGTACCAGGACAGGGACCGAAAAACTGTTTTTT	CASSTRTGTEKLFF
NA	TRBJ2-7	NA	TRBV10-3	TGTGCCATCAGTGAGTCCATCGAGCAGTACTTC	CAISESIEQYF
NA	TRBJ2-5	TRBD2	TRBV5-1	TGCGCCAGCAGCTCCGACCTAGCGGGTGAAGAGACCCAGTACTTC	CASSSDLAGEETQYF
medium-sized	TRBJ2-1	TRBD2	TRBV11-2	TGTGCCAGCAGCGATAGTTGGGGTATTAGGACTAGCGGGGGGAAGGGGCAGTTCTTC	CASSDSWGIRTSGGKGQFF
few	TRBJ2-7	NA	TRBV29-1	TGCAGCGCAGAAACAGAGAGCTACGAGCAGTACTTC	CSAETESYEQYF
NA	TRBJ1-3	NA	TRBV29-1	TGCAGCGTTGATCGAGGTAACACCATATATTTT	CSVDRGNTIYF
NA	TRBJ2-7	TRBD2	TRBV7-9	TGTGCCAGCAGACCAGCGGGACTTGGCCACGAGCAGTACTTC	CASRPAGLGHEQYF
NA	TRBJ1-5	TRBD1	TRBV30	TGTGCCTGGAGTGAGACAGGGGTCCGGCAGCCCCAGCATTTT	CAWSETGVRQPQHF
NA	TRBJ1-1	NA	TRBV6-1	TGTGCCAGCAGTGAAGCTGGGGCTATCTCTGAAGCTTTCTTT	CASSEAGAISEAFF
NA	TRBJ2-1	TRBD2	TRBV10-3	TGTGCCATCAGTGAAGGACTAGCGGATGAGCAGTTCTTC	CAISEGLADEQFF
NA	TRBJ1-2	NA	TRBV5-1	TGCGCCAGCAGCTCGGAGGCGGACTATGGCTACACCTTC	CASSSEADYGYTF
NA	TRBJ2-1	TRBD2	TRBV10-3	TGTGCTTCCGGGGGACTAGCGGGACATGAGCAGTTCTTC	CASGGLAGHEQFF
NA	TRBJ1-6	NA	TRBV4-1	TGCGCCAGCAGCCATCAAGGGGCAGGCAGCTCCTATAATTCACCCCTCCACTTT	CASSHQGAGSSYNSPLHF
NA	TRBJ1-4	NA	TRBV4-1	TGCGCCAGCAGCACTATCCAGGGAAAGGCTAATGAAAAACTGTTTTTT	CASSTIQGKANEKLFF
NA	TRBJ2-2	NA	TRBV19	TGTGCCAGTAGTAGGCCAGGGATGCCCGGGGAGCTGTTTTTT	CASSRPGMPGELFF
NA	TRBJ1-2	TRBD1	TRBV23-1	TGCGCCAGCAAGGCTGGGACAGGGCCGACCTCTTATGGCTACACCTTC	CASKAGTGPTSYGYTF
NA	TRBJ2-6	NA	TRBV4-1	TGCGCCAGCAGCCCCTACGACTCTGGGGCCAACGTCCTGACTTTC	CASSPYDSGANVLTF
NA	TRBJ1-6	TRBD1	TRBV2	TGTGCCAGCAGTGTGGCAGGGGGCAGTTCACCCCTCCACTTT	CASSVAGGSSPLHF
few	TRBJ2-3	TRBD2	TRBV7-2	TGTGCCAGCAGCCTCTTAGCGGGGGGCCGCACAGATACGCAGTATTTT	CASSLLAGGRTDTQYF
NA	TRBJ2-3	TRBD2	TRBV7-3	TGTGCCAGCAGCTTAACGGTCCGAGCGGGGGGCGCAGATACGCAGTATTTT	CASSLTVRAGGADTQYF
NA	TRBJ1-2	TRBD1	TRBV29-1	TGCAGCTATGACAGGGTCTATGGCTACACCTTC	CSYDRVYGYTF
NA	TRBJ2-3	TRBD2	TRBV5-1	TGCGCCAGCAGCTCCTTAGCGGGGGGCTCAGATACGCAGTATTTT	CASSSLAGGSDTQYF
NA	TRBJ2-7	NA	TRBV7-8	TGTGCCAGCAGCTTCTCCGGGGGAAGTGGGTCCTACGAGCAGTACTTC	CASSFSGGSGSYEQYF
NA	TRBJ1-1	TRBD1	TRBV2	TGTGCCAGCAGGTCTCCAGGGGGTAGGACTGAAGCTTTCTTT	CASRSPGGRTEAFF
once	TRBJ2-1	TRBD2	TRBV27	TGTGCCAGCAGTTTCCGGGGGGGCATAAATGAGCAGTTCTTC	CASSFRGGINEQFF
NA	TRBJ2-1	NA	TRBV10-3	TGTGCCATCAGTGCCAGGACAGCATCCAATGAGCAGTTCTTC	CAISARTASNEQFF
NA	TRBJ1-1	NA	TRBV5-4	TGTGCCAGCAGCTTGGCCGGCAGGGCGAACACTGAAGCTTTCTTT	CASSLAGRANTEAFF
NA	TRBJ1-5	TRBD1	TRBV6-5	TGTGCCAGCAGTACAGGGGGCTACAATCAGCCCCAGCATTTT	CASSTGGYNQPQHF
NA	TRBJ2-2	TRBD1	TRBV30	TGTGCCTGGAGTTTGGGGACAGGGGGCTACACCGGGGAGCTGTTTTTT	CAWSLGTGGYTGELFF
NA	TRBJ2-7	TRBD2	TRBV13	TGTGCCAGCAGGGGGGTGGGGGTTAGCGGGTCCTACGAGCAGTACTTC	CASRGVGVSGSYEQYF
NA	TRBJ2-7	TRBD2	TRBV6-5	TGTGCCAGCAGTTCATTAGCGGGAAGCTACGAGCAGTACTTC	CASSSLAGSYEQYF
once	TRBJ2-7	NA	TRBV20-1	TGCAGTGTTAGGCAGGCCTACGAGCAGTACTTC	CSVRQAYEQYF
NA	TRBJ2-7	TRBD2	TRBV19	TGTGCCAGTAGTATAACTAGCGGCTACGAGCAGTACTTC	CASSITSGYEQYF
NA	TRBJ2-7	NA	TRBV19	TGTTACTCCGACGGGCGCAGGGACGAGCAGTACTTC	CYSDGRRDEQYF